This TCR beta chain is drawn from a study of T cell responses to AZD1222 COVID-19 vaccine. Study-level information: Second doses that came at about 4 or about 12 weeks were put together.

Regarding the study as a whole: Donors in the cohort were predominantly white British and more often female, and clonal diversity was possibly underestimated. Nearly half of spike-specific TCRs reportedly go after variant regions that carry no mutations.

Concerning this clone: What it binds is not known.

Repertoires were generated with immunoSEQ multiplex PCR, while TCRdb's copy carries only in-frame clones and drops some. The sample shows some 150,000 clones, over 90% of them seen only once. The source material was peripheral blood, sampled on day 0 of AZD1222 vaccination. The sequence came from an adult in good health.

CDR3 DNA sequence: TGTGCCAGCAGCCGCGATGGAGGGGGCTCTTGGTATGGCTACACCTTC. Translation gives CASSRDGGGSWYGYTF. This rearrangement joins TRBV3-1 (or the pseudogene TRBV3-2) to TRBJ1-2, with TRBD1 matching 7 bases. This CDR3 spans 16 amino acids. Losses at the gene ends were 4 bases for V and 5 bases for J; bases not matched to a gene: 13. The V gene's germline CDR1 is LGHDT and CDR2 YNNKEL (reference sequence).